This entry concerns a single T cell receptor beta chain. Its antigen is still unknown. Assay used: immunoSEQ multiplex PCR; TCRdb lists only in-frame clones, some missing. The sample holds about 520,000 clones; 78% are singletons and the top ten take around 12%. The sample originates from a study of shared clonotypes between healthy human individuals. The CDR3 has 15 residues. V lost 10 bases to trimming and J lost 3 bases; unmatched junction nucleotides: 11. CDR1 is ENHRY, CDR2 SYGVKD, per germline. Study-wide findings and caveats: Sampling involved blood alone; tissue repertoires likely differ.

This receptor was obtained from a woman aged 35 to 49 in good health. Some clones in this sample may be carry-over from other donors' samples. The chain has TRBV10-3 and TRBJ1-4; 7 nucleotides agree with TRBD1. Sequencing was done on a sample of PBMCs. The CDR3 DNA reads TGTGCCACCGGGACAGAGGGGAACTCTAATGAAAAACTGTTTTTT. It translates to CATGTEGNSNEKLFF.